The 20 T cell receptor beta chains below come from one sample, sequenced in a study of cytomegalovirus exposure and HLA in healthy donors. 13 Jbeta primers and 60 Vbeta primers were used for the PCR. Sequencing used immunoSEQ multiplex PCR; TCRdb keeps in-frame clones, though not all of them. Of about 200,000 clones listed, 80% to 85% are singletons. Sequencing used PBMCs. Receptor source: a woman aged 50 to 65 in good health and CMV-seropositive.

The rearrangement joins TRBV15 to TRBJ2-6, with D hard to call. Looked up from germline, CDR1 is LNHNV and CDR2 is YYDKDF (reference sequence). V was cut by 0 bases and J by 0 bases, with 12 bases left in between. The CDR3 totals 18 residues. The CDR3 nucleotides are TGTGCCACCAGCAGAGAGGTCAGGTCGATCTCTGGGGCCAACGTCCTGACTTTC. This translates into CATSREVRSISGANVLTF. The full variable domain, its missing parts supplied by reference TRBV15 and TRBJ2-6, is DAMVIQNPRYQVTQFGKPVTLSCSQTLNHNVMYWYQQKSSQAPKLLFHYYDKDFNNEADTPDNFQSRRPNTSFCFLDIRSPGLGDTAMYLCATSREVRSISGANVLTFGAGSRLTVL.

The V call is TRBV2, the J call TRBJ1-2, with 8 bases lining up with TRBD1. Germline values: CDR1 SNHLY, CDR2 FYNNEI. The CDR3 extends over 14 amino acids. V lost 6 bases, J lost 7 bases, and 10 bases stayed unmatched. The CDR3 nucleotides are TGTGCCAGCAGGTCCCGGGGACAGGTCCCTGGCTACACCTTC. Its translation: CASRSRGQVPGYTF.

This clone was detected once. This rearrangement joins TRBV9 to TRBJ2-2, with 12 bases matching TRBD2. This CDR3 contains 18 residues. Unmatched junction bases numbered 10, after V lost 3 bases and J lost 4 bases. Germline lookup yields CDR1 SGDLS and CDR2 YYNGEE. CDR3 residues: CASSGLAGGLGSTGELFF. The CDR3 region has the DNA TGTGCCAGCAGCGGGCTAGCGGGGGGGCTTGGTAGCACCGGGGAGCTGTTTTTT.

The chain recombines TRBV4-3 with TRBJ2-2; D is unresolved. Between the trimmed V and J ends, which lost 0 bases and 3 bases, there was a span of 5 bases. CDR1 is LGHNA and CDR2 is YSLEER in the germline V gene. The length of the CDR3 is 14 residues. The CDR3: CASSQDRDTGELFF. The DNA for the CDR3 is TGCGCCAGCAGCCAAGATCGGGACACCGGGGAGCTGTTTTTT.

The chain links TRBV5-1 to TRBJ2-3; TRBD1 agrees at 9 bases. CDR1 and CDR2 from the germline V gene are SGHRS and YFSETQ. CDR3 size: 14 residues. V trimming: 3 bases; J trimming: 3 bases; junction bases outside the gene matches: 2. CDR3 bases: TGCGCCAGCAGCTCGACAGGGGGAACAGATACGCAGTATTTT. It specifies CASSSTGGTDTQYF. The variable domain in full, with the rest retrieved from reference TRBV5-1 and TRBJ2-3, is KAGVTQTPRYLIKTRGQQVTLSCSPISGHRSVSWYQQTPGQGLQFLFEYFSETQRNKGNFPGRFSGRQFSNSRSEMNVSTLELGDSALYLCASSSTGGTDTQYFGPGTRLTVL.

The V call is TRBV4-3, the J call TRBJ2-7; no reliable D call. The CDR3 is 15 amino acids. Trimming stripped 1 base from V and 1 base from J, with 11 bases between. Germline CDR1 reads LGHNA; CDR2 reads YSLEER. CDR3 in amino acids: CASSQGWARSYEQYF. The CDR3, as DNA: TGCGCCAGCAGCCAAGGATGGGCCCGGTCCTACGAGCAGTACTTC.

The CDR3 DNA reads as TGCGCCAGCAGCTCAGGAGGAGCTGGGAACATTCAGTACTTC. It is translated as CASSSGGAGNIQYF. The J gene is TRBJ2-4, the V gene TRBV5-1; TRBD2 might be the D (5 bases). The CDR3 sequence is 14 residues long. CDR1 and CDR2 from the germline V gene are SGHRS and YFSETQ. V was trimmed by 3 bases and J by 7 bases, leaving 14 bases between them.

V is TRBV28 and J is TRBJ2-7; D gene unclear. This CDR3 contains 14 residues. Germline CDR1 reads MDHEN; CDR2 reads SYDVKM. Trimming pared 2 bases from V and 2 bases from J, leaving 10 bases between. The CDR3 sequence: CASSLAQDAYEQYF. The DNA of the CDR3 is TGTGCCAGCAGTTTAGCGCAGGATGCCTACGAGCAGTACTTC.

The V and J genes are TRBV6-5 and TRBJ2-7; 7 nucleotides align to TRBD2. The ends lost 2 bases at V and 0 bases at J; junction bases unmatched: 4. The CDR3 is 15 residues long. Germline V gene lookup returns CDR1 MNHEY and CDR2 SVGAGI. The CDR3 sequence is CASSYGGGVSYEQYF. CDR3 coding DNA: TGTGCCAGCAGTTACGGGGGGGGAGTCTCCTACGAGCAGTACTTC.

The chain links TRBV19 to TRBJ1-1; TRBD1 matches 11 bases. The V and J ends lost 3 bases and 2 bases, in that order; junction bases with no gene match: 5. CDR1 LNHDA and CDR2 SQIVND come from the germline V gene (reference sequence). The CDR3 runs to 16 residues. The CDR3 nucleotides are TGTGCCAGTAGTATCTGGGACAGGGGGACTAACACTGAAGCTTTCTTT. Amino acids: CASSIWDRGTNTEAFF.

The CDR3 region has the DNA TGTGCCAGCAGCTTAGGGGCAGGGCCAACCACAGATACGCAGTATTTT. This codes for CASSLGAGPTTDTQYF. The chain uses TRBV11-3 and TRBJ2-3; D possibly corresponds to TRBD1 (5 bases). CDR3 length equals 16 residues. CDR1 is SGHNT and CDR2 is YENEEA in the germline V gene. V was pared by 1 base and J by 2 bases, with 13 bases between.

The rearrangement uses TRBV28 and TRBJ1-2; the match to TRBD1 covers 7 bases. The CDR3 extends over 15 amino acids. Germline V gene sequence: CDR1 MDHEN, CDR2 SYDVKM. V lost 4 bases to trimming and J lost 0 bases; unmatched junction nucleotides: 5. CDR3 in DNA: TGTGCCAGCAGTTCAGGGGGGCAAGCTAACTATGGCTACACCTTC. It yields the protein CASSSGGQANYGYTF.

The chain combines TRBV13 with TRBJ2-1; 7 nucleotides match TRBD2. V lost 5 bases to trimming and J lost 2 bases; unmatched junction nucleotides: 9. Germline V gene sequence: CDR1 PRHDT, CDR2 FYEKMQ (reference sequence). The CDR3 length is 16 residues. The CDR3 loop is CASSAPAREAYNEQFF. The CDR3 bases are TGTGCCAGCAGCGCACCCGCCCGGGAGGCCTACAATGAGCAGTTCTTC.

The gene calls are TRBV7-2 and TRBJ1-5; maybe TRBD1 (5 bases). In germline, CDR1 is SGHTA, CDR2 FQGNSA. The V end was cut by 4 bases, the J end by 4 bases, with 8 bases between. CDR3 size: 13 residues. The CDR3 DNA follows: TGTGCCAGCAGCTCAGGGTGGAATCAGCCCCAGCATTTT. This gives the protein CASSSGWNQPQHF.

The chain carries TRBV11-2 and TRBJ2-7; D is unclear. V was cut by 5 bases and J by 0 bases, with 5 bases left in between. The V gene's germline CDR1 is SGHAT and CDR2 FQNNGV. The CDR3 loop spans 12 amino acids. This CDR3 is CASSPSSYEQYF. CDR3 sequence (DNA): TGTGCCAGCAGCCCCAGCTCCTACGAGCAGTACTTC.

This chain uses TRBV5-6 with TRBJ2-2; TRBD2 agrees at 13 bases. CDR1 is SGHDT, CDR2 YYEEEE, per germline. The trim removed 5 bases at V and 6 bases at J, leaving 4 bases unmatched. The CDR3 is 15 residues long. The DNA of the CDR3 is TGTGCCAGCAGAACGGGACTAGCGGGATCCGGGGAGCTGTTTTTT. It translates to CASRTGLAGSGELFF. Full variable domain (outside the CDR3, taken from reference TRBV5-6 and TRBJ2-2): DAGVTQSPTHLIKTRGQQVTLRCSPKSGHDTVSWYQQALGQGPQFIFQYYEEEERQRGNFPDRFSGHQFPNYSSELNVNALLLGDSALYLCASRTGLAGSGELFFGEGSRLTVL.

The V call is TRBV5-4, the J call TRBJ1-2; 7 bases are shared with TRBD1. Looked up from germline, CDR1 is SGHNT and CDR2 is YYREEE (reference sequence). The junction had 9 bases not matched to a gene; V was cut back by 5 bases and J by 8 bases. The CDR3 is 13 residues long. CDR3 protein: CASSTNRGEGYTF. DNA of the CDR3: TGTGCCAGCAGTACTAACAGGGGAGAGGGCTACACCTTC.

Here the CDR3 DNA reads TGTGCCAGCTCACCGACAGTAGGCTCCTACAATGAGCAGTTCTTC. It is translated as CASSPTVGSYNEQFF. The chain has TRBV18 and TRBJ2-1; D may be TRBD1 (5 bases). V lost 3 bases and J lost 0, with 9 bases in between. There are 15 residues in the CDR3. Germline V lookup: CDR1 KGHSH, CDR2 LQKENI.

To note about this clone: One end of the junction is discordant with germline, which a read error may explain. The chain has TRBV7-9 and TRBJ2-1; TRBD2 agrees at 14 bases. The V gene's germline CDR1 is SEHNR and CDR2 FQNEAQ (reference sequence). The CDR3 is 16 amino acids. CDR3 DNA: TGTGCCAGCACCCAAAGAACCGGGACTAGCGGGAGTGTGTTGGTCTTC. Amino acids: CASTQRTGTSGSVLVF.

This clone was seen only once. This chain joins TRBV15 and TRBJ2-1, with a tentative D call TRBD2 (6 bases). The CDR3 is 14 residues long. From germline, CDR1 is LNHNV and CDR2 YYDKDF (reference sequence). Trimming cost V 1 base and J 9 bases, with 13 bases left between them. The CDR3 DNA sequence: TGTGCCACCAGCAGAGTACTAGCCCGTTCTGAGCAGTTCTTC. It yields the protein CATSRVLARSEQFF.